This is a list of T cell receptor beta chains from one sample in a study of blood T cells in healthy people across ages. TCRdb re-analysed the 5' RACE reads in MiXCR, keeping a single row per CDR3 protein. This table has hundreds of thousands of distinct CDR3 sequences, 21% appearing once. Material: blood. These receptors originate from a man in his 70s in good health. The CDR3 runs from the conserved cysteine through the conserved F or W. A D gene is named only where the DNA matches it firmly. Size is omitted from some rows. Given values are once, few, many or a class for expanded clones.

15,TRBJ1-1,TRBV6-1,TRBD1,.,CASSEVAGGDTEAFF,TGTGCCAGCAGTGAAGTGGCAGGGGGGGACACTGAAGCTTTCTTT
13,TRBJ2-3,TRBV29-1,.,.,CSSRGLTTDTQYF,TGCAGCTCCCGAGGACTTACCACAGATACGCAGTATTTT
14,TRBJ2-7,TRBV7-3,TRBD2,.,CASSLGTSVGEQYF,TGTGCCAGCAGCTTGGGGACTAGCGTTGGCGAGCAGTACTTC
16,TRBJ1-2,TRBV5-8,.,.,CASSLGVGASNYGYTF,TGTGCCAGCAGCTTGGGGGTTGGGGCCTCTAACTATGGCTACACCTTC
16,TRBJ2-1,TRBV9,.,.,CASSVVPDLRSNEQFF,TGTGCCAGCAGCGTAGTTCCAGATCTACGCTCCAATGAGCAGTTCTTC
15,TRBJ2-1,TRBV6-1,.,.,CASSDYGPSYNEQFF,TGTGCCAGCAGTGATTACGGGCCTTCCTACAATGAGCAGTTCTTC
11,TRBJ1-2,TRBV11-2,.,few,CAIGNYHGYTF,TGTGCCATCGGGAATTATCATGGCTACACCTTC
13,TRBJ1-6,TRBV27,.,.,CASSPGWNSPLHF,TGTGCCAGCAGTCCCGGATGGAATTCACCCCTCCACTTT
13,TRBJ2-7,TRBV28,.,.,CASLLSGSYEQYF,TGTGCCAGCTTGTTGTCGGGATCCTACGAGCAGTACTTC
14,TRBJ2-1,TRBV7-2,.,many,CASSLVGAGNEQFF,TGTGCCAGCAGCTTAGTAGGGGCGGGGAATGAGCAGTTCTTC
15,TRBJ2-3,TRBV20-1,.,.,CSAFRSHSSTDTQYF,TGCAGTGCGTTCCGCAGCCACTCTTCCACAGATACGCAGTATTTT
18,TRBJ2-5,TRBV6-2/TRBV6-3,TRBD2,.,CASRLTYRGLAGGETQYF,TGTGCCAGCAGGCTTACATATCGCGGACTAGCGGGAGGAGAGACCCAGTACTTC
15,TRBJ2-7,TRBV28,.,.,CASSPRGYQPYEQYF,TGTGCCAGCAGTCCCAGGGGTTACCAACCCTACGAGCAGTACTTC
14,TRBJ2-1,TRBV29-1,TRBD2,few,CSVERTSGRNEQFF,TGCAGCGTTGAGCGGACTAGCGGGAGGAATGAGCAGTTCTTC
16,TRBJ1-1,TRBV20-1,.,.,CSARPIGGRDMAEAFF,TGCAGTGCTCGGCCCATAGGGGGGCGCGATATGGCTGAAGCTTTCTTT
16,TRBJ1-5,TRBV6-5,.,.,CASINWDRGSNQPQHF,TGTGCCAGCATTAACTGGGACCGGGGAAGCAATCAGCCCCAGCATTTT
15,TRBJ2-1,TRBV7-9,TRBD2,few,CASRYIAGGDNEQFF,TGTGCCAGCAGATATATAGCGGGAGGGGACAATGAGCAGTTCTTC
18,TRBJ1-5,TRBV6-2/TRBV6-3,.,.,CASSIRPTLRSTNQPQHF,TGTGCCAGCAGCATAAGGCCCACTCTTCGGTCTACCAATCAGCCCCAGCATTTT
15,TRBJ2-1,TRBV15,.,few,CATSTRRDTYNEQFF,TGTGCCACCAGCACGAGGCGGGACACCTACAATGAGCAGTTCTTC
14,TRBJ2-2,TRBV4-1,.,.,CASSQESGFGELFF,TGCGCCAGCAGCCAAGAAAGCGGCTTCGGGGAGCTGTTTTTT
20,TRBJ2-3,TRBV6-5,TRBD2,.,CASSYTPGSSGIAGTDTQYF,TGTGCCAGCAGTTACACCCCTGGCAGTAGCGGGATAGCGGGCACAGATACGCAGTATTTT
13,TRBJ2-7,TRBV28,.,many,CASSLTGVYEQYF,TGTGCCAGCAGTTTAACGGGAGTCTACGAGCAGTACTTC
15,TRBJ1-2,TRBV7-9,TRBD1,.,CASSVGQGRNYGYTF,TGTGCCAGCAGTGTCGGACAGGGGCGTAACTATGGCTACACCTTC
14,TRBJ2-3,TRBV29-1,.,.,CSVDDSSGTDTQYF,TGCAGCGTTGACGACAGCTCTGGCACAGATACGCAGTATTTT
19,TRBJ1-1,TRBV14,TRBD1,.,CASSQANLRDRVKHTEAFF,TGTGCCAGCAGCCAAGCGAATCTCCGGGACAGGGTAAAACACACTGAAGCTTTCTTT
12,TRBJ2-5,TRBV20-1,.,few,CSAPRVQETQYF,TGCAGTGCCCCCAGGGTCCAAGAGACCCAGTACTTC
20,TRBJ2-5,TRBV21-1,.,.,CASREIPGQVYSRYQETQYF,TGTGCCAGCAGGGAAATACCGGGACAGGTCTACTCAAGGTACCAAGAGACCCAGTACTTC
16,TRBJ2-1,TRBV29-1,TRBD2,.,CSVVLAGGWTYNEQFF,TGCAGCGTTGTTCTAGCGGGAGGTTGGACCTACAATGAGCAGTTCTTC
15,TRBJ2-5,TRBV7-2,.,few,CASSFLQSYQETQYF,TGTGCCAGCAGCTTCCTACAGAGTTACCAAGAGACCCAGTACTTC
16,TRBJ2-5,TRBV20-1,TRBD2,many,CSANRQVGLAEETQYF,TGCAGTGCTAACCGGCAGGTTGGACTAGCGGAAGAGACCCAGTACTTC
13,TRBJ2-7,TRBV12-3/TRBV12-4,.,many,CASSPGNMYEQYF,TGTGCCAGCAGTCCAGGGAATATGTACGAGCAGTACTTC
16,TRBJ2-7,TRBV21-1,.,few,CASSRAAYCSSYEQYF,TGTGCCAGCAGCCGGGCCGCTTACTGCAGCTCCTACGAGCAGTACTTC
15,TRBJ2-7,TRBV12-3/TRBV12-4,TRBD1,many,CASSGPGQGGNEQYF,TGTGCCAGCAGTGGACCGGGACAGGGAGGGAACGAGCAGTACTTC
15,TRBJ2-2,TRBV20-1,TRBD2,.,CSATTGLMNTGELFF,TGCAGTGCCACCACGGGACTAATGAACACCGGGGAGCTGTTTTTT
14,TRBJ2-7,TRBV7-6,.,.,CASSLREHSYEQYF,TGTGCCAGCAGCCTCAGGGAGCACTCCTACGAGCAGTACTTC
14,TRBJ2-2,TRBV10-3,.,.,CAIRGGPDTGELFF,TGTGCCATCAGAGGAGGCCCCGACACCGGGGAGCTGTTTTTT
14,TRBJ2-5,TRBV15,.,.,CATSRADSLETQYF,TGTGCCACCAGCAGAGCCGACTCGTTAGAGACCCAGTACTTC
17,TRBJ2-7,TRBV28,TRBD2,.,CASSLSGLAGSWYEQYF,TGTGCCAGCAGTTTATCGGGACTAGCCGGGAGTTGGTACGAGCAGTACTTC
18,TRBJ2-2,TRBV18,.,few,CASSPGNSGTVNTGELFF,TGTGCCAGCTCCCCTGGGAATTCCGGGACGGTTAACACCGGGGAGCTGTTTTTT
13,TRBJ2-1,TRBV20-1,.,few,CSARVGSYNGQFF,TGCAGTGCTAGAGTGGGCAGCTACAATGGGCAGTTCTTC
13,TRBJ2-5,TRBV7-2,TRBD2,few,CATGGGLQETQYF,TGTGCCACCGGGGGGGGGCTCCAAGAGACCCAGTACTTC
19,TRBJ2-2,TRBV9,.,.,CASSPHRNGGRSLDGQLFF,TGTGCCAGCAGCCCGCATAGGAATGGTGGGAGGTCCCTGGACGGGCAGCTGTTTTTT
14,TRBJ1-5,TRBV5-1,TRBD1,.,CASSPGTGTGGKHF,TGCGCCAGCAGCCCCGGAACCGGGACAGGGGGCAAGCATTTT
15,TRBJ2-3,TRBV6-1,.,.,CASSVSRDNTDTQYF,TGTGCCAGCAGTGTCTCCCGGGACAACACAGATACGCAGTATTTT
15,TRBJ2-3,TRBV6-1,.,.,CASSEVWSRTDTQYF,TGTGCCAGCAGTGAAGTCTGGAGTAGGACAGATACGCAGTATTTT
13,TRBJ1-5,TRBV7-2,TRBD1,.,CASSSTGDQPQHF,TGTGCCAGCAGCTCGACAGGGGATCAGCCCCAGCATTTT
15,TRBJ2-7,TRBV6-1,TRBD1,few,CASSDSGQGNNEQYF,TGTGCCAGCAGCGATTCCGGACAGGGTAACAACGAGCAGTACTTC
15,TRBJ2-7,TRBV20-1,TRBD2,few,CSARDRRGGSYEQYF,TGCAGTGCTAGAGATCGACGGGGGGGATCCTACGAGCAGTACTTC
13,TRBJ2-1,TRBV29-1,TRBD2,many,CTGLWGGYNEQFF,TGCACTGGGCTTTGGGGGGGGTACAATGAGCAGTTCTTC
12,TRBJ1-2,TRBV7-2,.,few,CASSSTGHGYTF,TGTGCCAGCAGCTCGACAGGACATGGCTACACCTTC
15,TRBJ2-6,TRBV6-1,.,many,CASSEGNSGANVLTF,TGTGCCAGCAGTGAAGGGAACTCTGGGGCCAACGTCCTGACTTTC
14,TRBJ2-5,TRBV2,.,.,CASQKMTSQETQYF,TGTGCCAGCCAAAAAATGACTAGCCAAGAGACCCAGTACTTC
13,TRBJ1-4,TRBV25-1,.,.,CASSDTGNEKLFF,TGTGCCAGCAGTGATACAGGGAACGAAAAACTGTTTTTT
16,TRBJ2-5,TRBV29-1,TRBD2,few,CSALGTSGRTRETQYF,TGCAGCGCATTAGGGACTAGCGGGAGGACTCGAGAGACCCAGTACTTC
14,TRBJ2-2,TRBV3-1,.,.,CASSSRGETGELFF,TGTGCCAGCAGCTCCAGGGGAGAGACCGGGGAGCTGTTTTTT
18,TRBJ2-6,TRBV12-3/TRBV12-4,.,few,CASSFWERRVTGANVLTF,TGTGCCAGCAGTTTCTGGGAGAGGAGAGTGACTGGGGCCAACGTCCTGACTTTC
15,TRBJ2-7,TRBV7-8,.,.,CASSFSPLSSYEQYF,TGCGCCAGCAGCTTCTCTCCCTTGAGCTCCTACGAGCAGTACTTC
10,TRBJ1-1,TRBV20-1,.,few,CSGEDPYAFF,TGCAGTGGTGAAGATCCGTATGCTTTCTTT
14,TRBJ1-2,TRBV20-1,TRBD1,.,CSAGPGQGRNGYTF,TGCAGTGCCGGTCCCGGACAGGGGCGGAATGGCTACACCTTC
15,TRBJ2-1,TRBV12-5,TRBD1,.,CASTQGASSYNEQFF,TGTGCTAGCACCCAGGGGGCGAGCTCCTACAATGAGCAGTTCTTC